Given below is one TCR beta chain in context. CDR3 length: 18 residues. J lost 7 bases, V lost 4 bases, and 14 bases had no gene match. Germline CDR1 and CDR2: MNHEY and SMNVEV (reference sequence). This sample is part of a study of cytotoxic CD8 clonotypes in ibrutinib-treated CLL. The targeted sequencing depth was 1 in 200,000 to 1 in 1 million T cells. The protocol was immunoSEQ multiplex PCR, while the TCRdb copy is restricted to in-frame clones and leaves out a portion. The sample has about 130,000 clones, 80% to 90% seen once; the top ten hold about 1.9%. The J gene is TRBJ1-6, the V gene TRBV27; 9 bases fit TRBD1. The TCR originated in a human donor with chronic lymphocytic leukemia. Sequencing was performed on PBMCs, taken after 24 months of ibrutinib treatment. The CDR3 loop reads CASSSATNRGLGNSPLHF. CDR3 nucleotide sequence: TGTGCCAGCAGTTCAGCCACAAACAGGGGGCTCGGAAATTCACCCCTCCACTTT.